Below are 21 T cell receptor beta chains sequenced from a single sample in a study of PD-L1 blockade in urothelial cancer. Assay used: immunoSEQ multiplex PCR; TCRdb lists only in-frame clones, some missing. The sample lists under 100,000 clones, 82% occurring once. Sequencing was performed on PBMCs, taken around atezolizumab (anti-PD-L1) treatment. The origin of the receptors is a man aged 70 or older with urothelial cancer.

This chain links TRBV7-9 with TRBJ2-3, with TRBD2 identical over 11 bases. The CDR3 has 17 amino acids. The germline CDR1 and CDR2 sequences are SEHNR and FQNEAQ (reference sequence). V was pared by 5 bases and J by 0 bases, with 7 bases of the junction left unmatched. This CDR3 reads CASSPGTSGESTDTQYF. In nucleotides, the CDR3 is TGTGCCAGCAGCCCCGGGACTAGCGGCGAAAGCACAGATACGCAGTATTTT.

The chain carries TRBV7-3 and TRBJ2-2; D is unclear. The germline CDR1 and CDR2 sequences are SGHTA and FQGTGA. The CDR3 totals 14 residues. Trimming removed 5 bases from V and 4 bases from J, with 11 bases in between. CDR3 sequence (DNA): TGTGCCAGCAGCCTATGGGCCTTCACCGGGGAGCTGTTTTTT. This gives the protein CASSLWAFTGELFF. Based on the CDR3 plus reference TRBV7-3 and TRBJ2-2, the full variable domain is GAGVSQTPSNKVTEKGKYVELRCDPISGHTALYWYRQSLGQGPEFLIYFQGTGAADDSGLPNDRFFAVRPEGSVSTLKIQRTERGDSAVYLCASSLWAFTGELFFGEGSRLTVL.

CDR3 sequence: CASSIVGGSNQPQHF. CDR3 in DNA: TGTGCCAGTAGTATAGTCGGGGGTAGCAATCAGCCCCAGCATTTT. The rearrangement uses TRBV19 and TRBJ1-5, with D tentatively TRBD1 (5 bases). Germline lookup yields CDR1 LNHDA and CDR2 SQIVND (reference sequence). Deletions cut 1 base from V and 0 bases from J, with 7 bases between. CDR3 length: 15 amino acids.

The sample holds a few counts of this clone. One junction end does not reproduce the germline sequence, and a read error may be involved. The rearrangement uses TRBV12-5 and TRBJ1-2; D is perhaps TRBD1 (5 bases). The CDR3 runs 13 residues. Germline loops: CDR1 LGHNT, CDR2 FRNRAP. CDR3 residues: CASALTVNYGYTF. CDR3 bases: TGTGCTAGTGCTTTGACAGTTAACTATGGCTACACCTTC.

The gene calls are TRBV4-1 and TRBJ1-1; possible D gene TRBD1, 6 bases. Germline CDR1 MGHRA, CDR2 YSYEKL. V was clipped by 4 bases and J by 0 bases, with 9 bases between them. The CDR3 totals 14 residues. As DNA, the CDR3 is TGCGCCAGCAGCCCCACAGGGATGAACACTGAAGCTTTCTTT. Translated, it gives CASSPTGMNTEAFF.

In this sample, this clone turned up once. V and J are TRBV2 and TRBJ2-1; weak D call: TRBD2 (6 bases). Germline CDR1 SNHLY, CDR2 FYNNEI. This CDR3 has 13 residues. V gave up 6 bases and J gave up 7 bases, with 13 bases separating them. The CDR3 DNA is TGTGCCAGCAGCTGGGACTTAGTAAATGAGCAGTTCTTC. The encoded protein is CASSWDLVNEQFF.

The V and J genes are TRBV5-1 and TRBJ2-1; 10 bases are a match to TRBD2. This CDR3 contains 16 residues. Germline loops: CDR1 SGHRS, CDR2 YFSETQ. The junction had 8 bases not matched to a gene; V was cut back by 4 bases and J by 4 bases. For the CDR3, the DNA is TGCGCCAGCAGCAGGTTAGCGGGGGGTTCTTACAATGAGCAGTTCTTC. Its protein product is CASSRLAGGSYNEQFF.

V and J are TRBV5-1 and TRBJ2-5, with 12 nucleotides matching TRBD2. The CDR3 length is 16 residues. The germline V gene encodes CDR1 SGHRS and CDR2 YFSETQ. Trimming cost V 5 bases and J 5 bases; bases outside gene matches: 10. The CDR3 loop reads CASRLSSGGAGETQYF. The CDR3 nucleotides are TGCGCCAGCAGGTTATCTAGCGGGGGGGCCGGGGAGACCCAGTACTTC.

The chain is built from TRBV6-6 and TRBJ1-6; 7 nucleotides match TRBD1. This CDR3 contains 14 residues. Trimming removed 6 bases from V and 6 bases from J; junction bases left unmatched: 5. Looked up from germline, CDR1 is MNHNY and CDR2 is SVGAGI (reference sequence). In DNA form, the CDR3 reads TGTGCCAGCAGCTCGACAGGGAGTAATTCACCCCTCCACTTT. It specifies CASSSTGSNSPLHF.

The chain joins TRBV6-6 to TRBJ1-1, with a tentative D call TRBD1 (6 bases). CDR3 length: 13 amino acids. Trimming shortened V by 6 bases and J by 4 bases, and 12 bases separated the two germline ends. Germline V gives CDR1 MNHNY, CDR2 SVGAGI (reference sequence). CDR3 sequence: CASSSPGATEAFF. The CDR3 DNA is TGTGCCAGCAGCTCCCCAGGGGCCACTGAAGCTTTCTTT.

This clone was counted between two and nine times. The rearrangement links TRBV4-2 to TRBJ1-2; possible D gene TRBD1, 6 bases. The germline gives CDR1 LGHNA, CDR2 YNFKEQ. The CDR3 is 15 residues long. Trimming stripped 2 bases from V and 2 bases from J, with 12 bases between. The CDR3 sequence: CASSQFLGQNYGYTF. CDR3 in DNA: TGTGCCAGCAGCCAATTTCTGGGACAAAACTATGGCTACACCTTC.

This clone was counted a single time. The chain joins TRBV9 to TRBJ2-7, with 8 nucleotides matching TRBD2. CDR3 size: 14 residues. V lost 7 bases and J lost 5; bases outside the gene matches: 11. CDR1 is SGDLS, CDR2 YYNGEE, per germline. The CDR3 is CASSRKGTRDEQYF. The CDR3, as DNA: TGTGCCAGCTCACGTAAAGGGACTAGAGACGAGCAGTACTTC. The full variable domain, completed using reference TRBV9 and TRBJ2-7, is DSGVTQTPKHLITATGQRVTLRCSPRSGDLSVYWYQQSLDQGLQFLIQYYNGEERAKGNILERFSAQQFPDLHSELNLSSLELGDSALYFCASSRKGTRDEQYFGPGTRLTVT.

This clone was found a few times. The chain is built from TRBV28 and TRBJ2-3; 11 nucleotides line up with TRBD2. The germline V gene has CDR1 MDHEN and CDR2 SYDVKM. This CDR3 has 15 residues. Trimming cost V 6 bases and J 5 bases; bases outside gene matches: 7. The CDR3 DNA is TGTGCCAGCAGCATTAGCGGGGGGGCTATAGATACGCAGTATTTT. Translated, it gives CASSISGGAIDTQYF.

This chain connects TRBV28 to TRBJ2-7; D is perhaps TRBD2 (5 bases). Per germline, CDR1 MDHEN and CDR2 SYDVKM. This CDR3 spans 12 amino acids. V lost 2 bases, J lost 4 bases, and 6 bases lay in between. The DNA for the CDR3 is TGTGCCAGCAGTTTAGAGGGATACGAGCAGTACTTC. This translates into CASSLEGYEQYF.

CDR3: CASSGGTSGSGYNEQFF. The CDR3 bases are TGTGCCAGCAGTGGCGGGACTAGCGGGAGTGGGTACAATGAGCAGTTCTTC. The chain uses TRBV6-4 and TRBJ2-1; 14 bases fit TRBD2. J was trimmed by 4 bases and V by 4 bases; bases with no gene match: 6. In germline, CDR1 is MRHNA, CDR2 SNTAGT. The CDR3 totals 17 residues.

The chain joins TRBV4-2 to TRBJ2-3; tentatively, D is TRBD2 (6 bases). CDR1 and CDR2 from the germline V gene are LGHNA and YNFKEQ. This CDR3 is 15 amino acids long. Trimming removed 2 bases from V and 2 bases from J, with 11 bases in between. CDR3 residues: CASSQMAGITDTQYF. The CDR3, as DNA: TGTGCCAGCAGCCAAATGGCGGGAATCACAGATACGCAGTATTTT.

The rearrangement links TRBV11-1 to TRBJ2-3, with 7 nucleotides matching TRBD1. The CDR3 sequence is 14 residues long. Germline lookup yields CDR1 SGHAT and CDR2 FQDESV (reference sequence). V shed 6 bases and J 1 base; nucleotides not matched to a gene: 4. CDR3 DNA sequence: TGTGCCAGCAGTGGGACAGAGGGCACAGATACGCAGTATTTT. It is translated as CASSGTEGTDTQYF.

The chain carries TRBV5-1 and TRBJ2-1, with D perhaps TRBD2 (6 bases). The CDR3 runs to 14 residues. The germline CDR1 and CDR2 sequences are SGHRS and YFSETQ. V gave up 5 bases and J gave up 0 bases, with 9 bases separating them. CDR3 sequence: CASRRDNSYNEQFF. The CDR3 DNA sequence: TGCGCCAGCAGGCGGGATAACTCCTACAATGAGCAGTTCTTC.

CDR3 nucleotides: TGTGCCAGCAGCTTAGTCCCTAGCGGTCTTTCCAATGAGCAGTTCTTC. Its translation: CASSLVPSGLSNEQFF. The chain combines TRBV7-6 with TRBJ2-1; 7 nucleotides line up with TRBD2. V trimming: 1 base; J trimming: 6 bases; junction bases outside the gene matches: 9. The CDR3 sequence is 16 residues long. Germline CDR1 SGHVS, CDR2 FNYEAQ.

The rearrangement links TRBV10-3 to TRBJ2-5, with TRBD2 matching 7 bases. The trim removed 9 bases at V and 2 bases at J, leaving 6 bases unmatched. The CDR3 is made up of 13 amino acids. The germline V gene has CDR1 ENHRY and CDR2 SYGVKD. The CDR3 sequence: CAMSGTAQETQYF. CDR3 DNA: TGTGCCATGAGCGGGACTGCACAAGAGACCCAGTACTTC.

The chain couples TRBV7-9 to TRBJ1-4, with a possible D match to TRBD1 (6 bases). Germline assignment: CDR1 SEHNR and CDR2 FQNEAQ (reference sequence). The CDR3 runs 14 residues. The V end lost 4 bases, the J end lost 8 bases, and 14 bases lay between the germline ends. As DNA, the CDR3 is TGTGCCAGCAGCTCCCGGGGGGCAGGGGAAAAACTGTTTTTT. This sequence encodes CASSSRGAGEKLFF.